These 18 T cell receptor beta chains came from one sample sequenced in a study of post-analysis software for immune sequencing data. No antigen is known for these receptors. TCR beta cDNA libraries included unique molecular identifiers. TCRdb re-derived calls from the PCR reads in MiXCR, one entry per CDR3 protein. The data hold about 540,000 distinct CDR3 sequences, with approximately 31% observed a single time. Study observations and caveats: The study found TRBV5-6, TRBV5-1 and TRBV20-1 among roughly 5 TRBV segments more frequent in patients than controls.

The sequenced sample consisted of blood. These receptors were obtained from a girl between 2 and 17 years old with multiple sclerosis.

Many counts were recorded for this clonotype. The rearrangement joins TRBV5-1 to TRBJ2-7, with D possibly TRBD1 on 6 matching bases. This CDR3 has 14 residues. Germline values: CDR1 SGHRS, CDR2 YFSETQ. V was pared by 7 bases and J by 4 bases, with 18 bases between. CDR3 in DNA: TGCGCCAGCGGTAGTGGGGGCCAAGGATACGAGCAGTACTTC. Translating it yields CASGSGGQGYEQYF.

The gene calls are TRBV3-1 and TRBJ1-1; unclear D gene. The length of the CDR3 is 13 residues. Germline V gene lookup returns CDR1 LGHDT and CDR2 YNNKEL (reference sequence). The ends were cut back, 0 bases at V and 9 bases at J, with 11 bases in the middle. This CDR3 reads CASSQDPARKAFF. CDR3 DNA sequence: TGTGCCAGCAGCCAAGATCCTGCCAGGAAAGCTTTCTTT.

The chain links TRBV15 to TRBJ1-5; 7 bases align to TRBD1. Germline CDR1 is LNHNV and CDR2 is YYDKDF (reference sequence). The CDR3 contains 13 residues. V gave up 5 bases and J gave up 4 bases; unmatched junction bases: 2. CDR3 nucleotide sequence: TGTGCCACCAGCGGGGACAGAAATCAGCCCCAGCATTTT. This translates into CATSGDRNQPQHF.

The chain uses TRBV19 and TRBJ1-1; D is unclear. V lost 5 bases to trimming and J lost 0 bases, with 4 bases between them. The CDR3 spans 12 residues. The germline gives CDR1 LNHDA, CDR2 SQIVND (reference sequence). Written as DNA, the CDR3 is TGTGCCAGTAGTGTCATGAACACTGAAGCTTTCTTT. Translated, it gives CASSVMNTEAFF.

The V gene is TRBV2, the J gene TRBJ2-5; no definite D call. This CDR3 is 14 amino acids long. With 6 bases removed from V and 5 bases from J, the gap between germline ends came to 16 bases. CDR1 and CDR2 (germline): SNHLY, FYNNEI. CDR3 loop: CASRPELHVETQYF. Here the CDR3 DNA reads TGTGCCAGCAGACCCGAACTCCACGTGGAGACCCAGTACTTC. Based on the CDR3 plus reference TRBV2 and TRBJ2-5, the full variable domain is EPEVTQTPSHQVTQMGQEVILRCVPISNHLYFYWYRQILGQKVEFLVSFYNNEISEKSEIFDDQFSVERPDGSNFTLKIRSTKLEDSAMYFCASRPELHVETQYFGPGTRLLVL.

This clonotype was picked up a small number of times. The DNA of the CDR3 is TGCGCCAGCAGCTTGACGGGCCGCGAGCAGTACTTC. It encodes CASSLTGREQYF. The chain joins TRBV5-1 to TRBJ2-7; D is unclear. There are 12 residues in the CDR3. The germline V and J ends were trimmed by 1 base and 6 bases, with 8 bases remaining between them. CDR1 SGHRS and CDR2 YFSETQ come from the germline V gene.

The genes are TRBV4-1 and TRBJ1-5, with D possibly TRBD1 on 5 matching bases. The CDR3 covers 16 residues. Germline CDR1 reads MGHRA; CDR2 reads YSYEKL. V was clipped by 3 bases and J by 1 base, with 13 bases between them. CDR3 amino acids: CASSHPQGASNQPQHF. The CDR3 nucleotides are TGCGCCAGCAGCCACCCCCAGGGTGCGAGCAATCAGCCCCAGCATTTT.

A note on this clonotype: Its ends do not fully match the called genes, so a read error is possible. The chain employs TRBV15 and TRBJ2-3, with 11 bases lining up with TRBD2. From germline, CDR1 is LNHNV and CDR2 YYDKDF (reference sequence). This CDR3 spans 18 amino acids. CDR3 sequence: CATSGRHSGGAGTDTRYF. The CDR3 DNA reads as TGTGCCACCAGCGGACGACATAGCGGGGGGGCTGGCACAGATACGCGGTATTTT.

A word on this clonotype: One junction end disagrees with the germline gene, perhaps due to a read error. The chain employs TRBV12-3 or TRBV12-4 and TRBJ2-5; D is uncertain. This CDR3 region has 13 residues. The CDR3 loop is CASSFPAQGTQYF. The CDR3 bases are TGTGCCAGCAGTTTCCCCGCTCAAGGGACCCAGTACTTC.

This chain joins TRBV12-3 or TRBV12-4 and TRBJ2-3, with TRBD2 matching over 8 bases. This CDR3 region has 17 residues. V gave up 5 bases and J gave up 0 bases; unmatched junction bases: 10. The CDR3 sequence: CASSMAGGGTSTDTQYF. DNA of the CDR3: TGTGCCAGCAGTATGGCTGGCGGGGGGACGAGCACAGATACGCAGTATTTT.

The genes are TRBV5-1 and TRBJ2-2; D is possibly TRBD2 (5 bases). V dropped 3 bases and J dropped 6 bases, with 9 bases sitting between them. This CDR3 has 13 residues. Germline assignment: CDR1 SGHRS and CDR2 YFSETQ. Written as DNA, the CDR3 is TGCGCCAGCAGCTATAAGGAGGCCGGGGAGCTGTTTTTT. Translation: CASSYKEAGELFF.

This clonotype was seen at least ten times. CDR3 loop: CSAREPSRVENIQYF. The DNA for the CDR3 is TGCAGTGCTAGAGAGCCCTCCAGGGTTGAAAACATTCAGTACTTC. This sequence joins TRBV20-1 and TRBJ2-4, with D perhaps TRBD1 (5 bases). Trimming pared 0 bases from V and 5 bases from J, leaving 14 bases between. The germline CDR1 and CDR2 sequences are DFQATT and SNEGSKA (reference sequence). The CDR3 loop spans 15 amino acids.

The chain joins TRBV7-6 to TRBJ1-1, with 7 bases that match TRBD1. Trimming cost V 3 bases and J 5 bases; bases outside gene matches: 6. This CDR3 comprises 14 residues. Germline CDR1 and CDR2: SGHVS and FNYEAQ. The CDR3 bases are TGTGCCAGCAGCTTGTTGACAGGGTCTACTGAAGCTTTCTTT. Its protein product is CASSLLTGSTEAFF. The full variable domain, completed using reference TRBV7-6 and TRBJ1-1, is GAGVSQSPRYKVTKRGQDVALRCDPISGHVSLYWYRQALGQGPEFLTYFNYEAQQDKSGLPNDRFSAERPEGSISTLTIQRTEQRDSAMYRCASSLLTGSTEAFFGQGTRLTVV.

Comments on this clonotype: This sequence may be a read error, since a much larger clone differs from it by one base. This sequence joins TRBV12-3 or TRBV12-4 and TRBJ1-2; D ambiguous. This CDR3 has 13 residues. The CDR3 nucleotides are TGTACCAGCAGTTTATCAGGAAACTATGGCTACACCTTC. Translation: CTSSLSGNYGYTF.

This clonotype was detected a few times. This rearrangement joins TRBV15 to TRBJ1-2; no clear D. Germline CDR1 reads LNHNV; CDR2 reads YYDKDF (reference sequence). The CDR3 length is 17 residues. The V end lost 1 base, the J end lost 5 bases, and 20 bases lay between the germline ends. This CDR3 is CATSRVRSDVLGYGYTF. The CDR3 DNA sequence: TGTGCCACCAGCAGAGTTAGGTCAGACGTCCTTGGATATGGCTACACCTTC.

This clonotype was counted only a few times. The chain has TRBV27 and TRBJ1-2; possibly TRBD1 for D (5 bases). The V and J ends lost 7 bases and 5 bases respectively, with 14 bases between them. The CDR3 sequence is 13 residues long. The V gene's germline CDR1 is MNHEY and CDR2 SMNVEV (reference sequence). This chain's CDR3 is CASTLDSRYGYTF. The CDR3 DNA reads TGTGCCAGCACCCTTGACAGCAGATATGGCTACACCTTC.

As regards this clonotype: One junction end does not reproduce the germline sequence, and a read error may be involved. This chain links TRBV27 with TRBJ1-2; weak D call: TRBD1 (5 bases). This CDR3 contains 13 residues. The germline gives CDR1 MNHEY, CDR2 SMNVEV (reference sequence). The CDR3 here is CACSYKGNYGYTF. In DNA, the CDR3 is TGTGCCTGCAGTTATAAGGGGAACTATGGCTACACCTTC.

This clonotype was counted many times. The chain is built from TRBV29-1 and TRBJ1-2; D remains ambiguous. This CDR3 is 12 amino acids long. Germline V gene data show CDR1 as SQVTM and CDR2 as ANQGSEA. Between the trimmed V and J ends, which lost 5 bases and 3 bases, there was a span of 10 bases. This CDR3 is CSVPGNDYGYTF. The CDR3 nucleotides are TGCAGCGTTCCCGGGAATGACTATGGCTACACCTTC. Variable domain in full (rest from reference TRBV29-1 and TRBJ1-2): SAVISQKPSRDICQRGTSLTIQCQVDSQVTMMFWYRQQPGQSLTLIATANQGSEATYESGFVIDKFPISRPNLTFSTLTVSNMSPEDSSIYLCSVPGNDYGYTFGSGTRLTVV.